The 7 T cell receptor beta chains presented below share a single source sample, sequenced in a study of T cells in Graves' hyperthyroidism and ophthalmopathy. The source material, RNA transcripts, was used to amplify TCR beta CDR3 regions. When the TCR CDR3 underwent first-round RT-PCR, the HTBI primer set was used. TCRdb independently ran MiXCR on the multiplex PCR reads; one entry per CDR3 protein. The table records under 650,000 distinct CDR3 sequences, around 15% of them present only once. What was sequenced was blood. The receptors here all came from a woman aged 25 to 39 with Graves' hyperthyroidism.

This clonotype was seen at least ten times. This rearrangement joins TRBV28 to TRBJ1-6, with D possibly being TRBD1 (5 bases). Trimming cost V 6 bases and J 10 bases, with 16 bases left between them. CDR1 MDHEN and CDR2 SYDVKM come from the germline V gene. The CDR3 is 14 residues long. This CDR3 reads CASSAGMGGSPLHF. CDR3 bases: TGTGCCAGCAGCGCAGGGATGGGCGGGTCACCCCTCCACTTT.

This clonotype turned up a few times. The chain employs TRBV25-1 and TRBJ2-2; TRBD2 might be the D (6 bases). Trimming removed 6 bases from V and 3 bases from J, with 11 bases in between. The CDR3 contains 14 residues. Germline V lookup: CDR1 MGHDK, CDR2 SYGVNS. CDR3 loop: CASRRELYTGELFF. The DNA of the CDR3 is TGTGCCAGCAGACGGGAGCTTTACACCGGGGAGCTGTTTTTT.

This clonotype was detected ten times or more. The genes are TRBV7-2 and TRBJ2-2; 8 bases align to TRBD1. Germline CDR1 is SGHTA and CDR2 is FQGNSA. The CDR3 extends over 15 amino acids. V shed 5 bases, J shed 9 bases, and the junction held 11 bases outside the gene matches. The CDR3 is CASSALTGGVRELFF. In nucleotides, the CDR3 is TGTGCCAGCAGCGCCCTAACAGGGGGAGTTCGGGAGCTGTTTTTT.

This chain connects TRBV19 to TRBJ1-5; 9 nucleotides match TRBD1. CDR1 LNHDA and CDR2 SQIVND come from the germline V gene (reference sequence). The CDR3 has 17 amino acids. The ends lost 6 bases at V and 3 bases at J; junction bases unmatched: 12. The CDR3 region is CASRRGTGWVYNQPQHF. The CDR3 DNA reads TGTGCCAGTAGACGAGGGACAGGGTGGGTATACAATCAGCCCCAGCATTTT.

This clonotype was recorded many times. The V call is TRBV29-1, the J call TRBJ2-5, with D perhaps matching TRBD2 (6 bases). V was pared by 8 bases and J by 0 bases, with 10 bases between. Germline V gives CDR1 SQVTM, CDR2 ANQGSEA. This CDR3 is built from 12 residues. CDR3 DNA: TGCAGCATCCGGGGGAACCAAGAGACCCAGTACTTC. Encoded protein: CSIRGNQETQYF. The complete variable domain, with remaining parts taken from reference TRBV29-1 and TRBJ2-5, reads SAVISQKPSRDICQRGTSLTIQCQVDSQVTMMFWYRQQPGQSLTLIATANQGSEATYESGFVIDKFPISRPNLTFSTLTVSNMSPEDSSIYLCSIRGNQETQYFGPGTRLLVL.

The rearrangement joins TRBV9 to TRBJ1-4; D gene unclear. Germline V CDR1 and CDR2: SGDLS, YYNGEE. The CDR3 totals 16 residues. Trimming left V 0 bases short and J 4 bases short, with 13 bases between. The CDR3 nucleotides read TGTGCCAGCAGCGTAGGGTTAGGAAAAAGTAATGAAAAACTGTTTTTT. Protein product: CASSVGLGKSNEKLFF.

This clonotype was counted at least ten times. The CDR3 sequence: CASSWDGRNQPQHF. In DNA form, the CDR3 reads TGTGCCAGCAGCTGGGACGGTCGCAATCAGCCCCAGCATTTT. The chain is built from TRBV2 and TRBJ1-5; D possibly corresponds to TRBD1 (5 bases). Germline CDR1 reads SNHLY; CDR2 reads FYNNEI. The V end was cut by 6 bases, the J end by 2 bases, with 11 bases between. This CDR3 spans 14 amino acids.